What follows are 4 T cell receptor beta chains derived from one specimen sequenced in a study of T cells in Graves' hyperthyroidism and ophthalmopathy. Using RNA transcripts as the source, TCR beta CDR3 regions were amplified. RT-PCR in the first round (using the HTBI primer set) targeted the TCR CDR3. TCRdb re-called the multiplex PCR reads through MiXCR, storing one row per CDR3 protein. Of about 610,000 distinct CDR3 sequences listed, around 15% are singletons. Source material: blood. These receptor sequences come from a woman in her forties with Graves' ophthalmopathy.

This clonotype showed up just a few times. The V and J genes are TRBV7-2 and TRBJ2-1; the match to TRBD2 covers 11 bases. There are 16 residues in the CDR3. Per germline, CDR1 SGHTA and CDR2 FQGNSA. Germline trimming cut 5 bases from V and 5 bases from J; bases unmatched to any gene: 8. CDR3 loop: CASSHSGTSGNNEQFF. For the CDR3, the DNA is TGTGCCAGCAGCCATTCCGGGACTAGCGGTAACAATGAGCAGTTCTTC.

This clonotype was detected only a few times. In DNA form, the CDR3 reads TGCAGTGCTAGTTTTGGGACAGGTGGCTACACCTTC. Protein: CSASFGTGGYTF. The chain couples TRBV20-1 to TRBJ1-2; TRBD1 matches at 8 bases. Unmatched junction bases numbered 4, after V lost 3 bases and J lost 7 bases. This CDR3 comprises 12 residues. Germline V lookup: CDR1 DFQATT, CDR2 SNEGSKA (reference sequence).

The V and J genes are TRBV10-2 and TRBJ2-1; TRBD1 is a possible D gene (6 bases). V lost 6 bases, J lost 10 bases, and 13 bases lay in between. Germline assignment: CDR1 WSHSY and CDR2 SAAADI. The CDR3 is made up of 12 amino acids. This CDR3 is CASRETGAEQFF. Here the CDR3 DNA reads TGCGCCAGCAGGGAGACAGGCGCGGAGCAGTTCTTC.

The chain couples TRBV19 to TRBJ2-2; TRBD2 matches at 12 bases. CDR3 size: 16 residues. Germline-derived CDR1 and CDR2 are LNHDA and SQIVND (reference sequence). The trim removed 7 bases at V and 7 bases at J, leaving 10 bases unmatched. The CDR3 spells CASTLMGLAGLGELFF. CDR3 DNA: TGTGCCAGTACCCTAATGGGACTAGCGGGTCTCGGGGAGCTGTTTTTT.